This T cell receptor (beta chain) was found in a study of Ad26.COV2.S vaccination and SARS-CoV-2 variants. Study background: Once, or twice with 56 days between doses, Ad26.COV2.S was given intramuscularly.

Treatment defined: around 19 received Ad26.COV2.S at low or high dose, single or two shots; about 5 received placebo; per-sample allocation not given. Day 63 after the first vaccine or placebo injection was the time point for sampling. Donation came from an adult in Boston who was aged 18-55 years. Unmatched junction bases numbered 10, after V lost 4 bases and J lost 1 base. In germline, CDR1 is LNHDA, CDR2 SQIVND (reference sequence). The CDR3 spans 19 residues. The data were produced by immunoSEQ multiplex PCR, yet TCRdb's version contains in-frame clones alone and is incomplete. The sample lists around 340,000 clones, about 88% occurring once.

The rearrangement links TRBV19 to TRBJ2-6, with TRBD1 matching 10 bases. The TCR comes from a person aged 18-60 years who received the Ad26.COV2.S COVID-19 vaccine or a placebo. The starting material was peripheral blood, obtained in a trial of Ad26.COV2.S vaccine versus placebo. The CDR3 bases are TGTGCCAGTAGTACCCTACCGGGACAGGGGAGATCTGGGGCCAACGTCCTGACTTTC. Amino acids: CASSTLPGQGRSGANVLTF.